This T cell receptor (beta chain) was documented in a study of blood T cell repertoires in COVID-19. Study in general: Donors in the United States, Italy and Spain gave samples during acute or convalescent COVID-19. T cells, B-cell-depleted T cells, or PBMCs provided the cDNA or gDNA that served as material.

Original processing methods: Estimates of nucleated cell counts were drawn from the amplification of reference gene primers. Produced via immunoSEQ multiplex PCR; TCRdb's table is partial and in-frame only. Clone size and the V and J calls come from that table; the DNA yielded D and trimming. Counted here are about 250,000 clones, roughly four fifths occurring once; the ten biggest clones make up about 9%. The sequence was obtained from a man at least 80 years old with acute or convalescent COVID-19. The sequencing sample was made of peripheral blood.

The CDR3 bases are TGTGCCATCAGTTCCGGGACAGGGGGCCTTAACACTGAAGCTTTCTTT. It codes for CAISSGTGGLNTEAFF. V usage is TRBV10-3 and J usage is TRBJ1-1; 12 bases map to TRBD1. Germline values: CDR1 ENHRY, CDR2 SYGVKD. V was pared by 5 bases and J by 2 bases, with 6 bases of the junction left unmatched. The CDR3 length is 16 residues.